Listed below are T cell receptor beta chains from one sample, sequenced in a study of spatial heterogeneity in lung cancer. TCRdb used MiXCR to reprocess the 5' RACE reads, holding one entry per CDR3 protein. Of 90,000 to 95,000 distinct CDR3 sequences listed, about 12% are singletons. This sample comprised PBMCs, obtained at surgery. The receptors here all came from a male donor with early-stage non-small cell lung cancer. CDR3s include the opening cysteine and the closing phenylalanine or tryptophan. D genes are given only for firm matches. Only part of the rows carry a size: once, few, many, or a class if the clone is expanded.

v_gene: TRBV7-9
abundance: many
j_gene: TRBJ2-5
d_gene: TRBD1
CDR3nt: TGTGCCAGCAGTGGACAGGGAACAGAGACCCAGTACTTC
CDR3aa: CASSGQGTETQYF

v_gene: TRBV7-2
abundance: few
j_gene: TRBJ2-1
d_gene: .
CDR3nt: TGTGCCAGCAGCTTAGAGGACTCCTCCTACAATGAGCAGTTCTTC
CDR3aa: CASSLEDSSYNEQFF

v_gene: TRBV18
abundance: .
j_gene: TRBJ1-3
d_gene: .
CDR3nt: TGTGCCAGCTCACCAGCAGGACGAATCCCTTCTGGAAACACCATATATTTT
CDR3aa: CASSPAGRIPSGNTIYF

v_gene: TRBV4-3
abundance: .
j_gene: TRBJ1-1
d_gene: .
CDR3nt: TGCGCCAGCAGCCAAGATTTGTACGGGACTGAAGCTTTCTTT
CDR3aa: CASSQDLYGTEAFF

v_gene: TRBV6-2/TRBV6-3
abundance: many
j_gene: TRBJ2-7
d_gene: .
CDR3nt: TGTGCCAGCAGTTTGAACAGGGTTCCCTACGAGCAGTACTTC
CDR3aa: CASSLNRVPYEQYF

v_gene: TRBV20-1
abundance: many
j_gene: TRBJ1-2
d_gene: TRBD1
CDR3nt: TGCAGTGCCAAGAGCCGACAGGGGGACAATTCCGACTATGGCTACACCTTC
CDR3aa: CSAKSRQGDNSDYGYTF

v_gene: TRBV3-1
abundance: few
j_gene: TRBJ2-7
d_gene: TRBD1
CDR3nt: TGTGCCAGCAGCCACCAAACCGGGACAGGGCGAAACGAGCAGTACTTC
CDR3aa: CASSHQTGTGRNEQYF

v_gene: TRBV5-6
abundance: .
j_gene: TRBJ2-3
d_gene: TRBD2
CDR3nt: TGTGCCAGCAGCTTTCCTAGCGGGGGCCCCCTCAGCACAGATACGCAGTATTTT
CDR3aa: CASSFPSGGPLSTDTQYF

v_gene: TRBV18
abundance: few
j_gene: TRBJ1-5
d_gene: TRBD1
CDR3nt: TGTGCCAGCTCACCACGGGCCCAGGGGGAAAGCAATCAGCCCCAGCATTTT
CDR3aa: CASSPRAQGESNQPQHF

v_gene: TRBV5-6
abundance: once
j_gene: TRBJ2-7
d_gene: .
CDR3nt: TGTGCCGGCAGCCCCTCCGGGACCCACTACAAGCAGTACTTC
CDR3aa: CAGSPSGTHYKQYF

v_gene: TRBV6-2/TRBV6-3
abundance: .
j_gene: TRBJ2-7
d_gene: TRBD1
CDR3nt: TGTGCCAGCACAAGGACAGGGGGCGAGGTTCCCTACGAGCAGTACTTC
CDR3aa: CASTRTGGEVPYEQYF

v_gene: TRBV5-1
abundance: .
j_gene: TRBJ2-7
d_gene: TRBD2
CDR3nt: TGCGCCAGCAGCCGGGGACTAGCGGGTTCCGAGCAGTACTTC
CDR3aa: CASSRGLAGSEQYF

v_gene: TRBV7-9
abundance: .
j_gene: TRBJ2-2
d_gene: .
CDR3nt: TGTGCCAGCAGCCTCCGGACAATCGGGGAGCTGTTTTTT
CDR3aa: CASSLRTIGELFF

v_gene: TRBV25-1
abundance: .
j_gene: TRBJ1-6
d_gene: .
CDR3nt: TGTGCCAGCAGTGATTGGGGAGATAATTCACCCCTCCACTTT
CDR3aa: CASSDWGDNSPLHF

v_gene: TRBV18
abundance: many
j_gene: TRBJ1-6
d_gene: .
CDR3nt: TGTGCCAGCTCACCTCCGGGACACCAGTTTTCACCCCTCCACTTT
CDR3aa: CASSPPGHQFSPLHF

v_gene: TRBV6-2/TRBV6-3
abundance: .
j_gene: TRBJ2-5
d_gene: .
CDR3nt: TGTGCCAGCAGCACCCGTGGGGCTAGCGTGCAAGAGACCCAGTACTTC
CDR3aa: CASSTRGASVQETQYF

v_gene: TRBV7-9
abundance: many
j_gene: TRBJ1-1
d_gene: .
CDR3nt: TGTGCCAGCAGCTTATCCGGGGACACTGAAGCTTTCTTT
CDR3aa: CASSLSGDTEAFF

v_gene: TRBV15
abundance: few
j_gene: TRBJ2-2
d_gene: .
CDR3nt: TGTGCCACCAGCAGAGCCCCGGGCGAGGCCGGGGAGCTGTTTTTT
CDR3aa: CATSRAPGEAGELFF

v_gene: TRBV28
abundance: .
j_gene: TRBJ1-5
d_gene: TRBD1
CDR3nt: TGTGCCAGCAGTTCCACCCGGGACAGGAAGGGATTTTTT
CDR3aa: CASSSTRDRKGFF

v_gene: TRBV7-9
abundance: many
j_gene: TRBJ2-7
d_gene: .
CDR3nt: TGTGCCAGCAGCTCGGTAGATTACGAGCAGTACTTC
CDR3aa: CASSSVDYEQYF

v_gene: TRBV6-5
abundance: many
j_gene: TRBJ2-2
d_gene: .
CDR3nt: TGTGCCAGCGGTGCGGACACCGGGGAGCTGTTTTTT
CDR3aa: CASGADTGELFF

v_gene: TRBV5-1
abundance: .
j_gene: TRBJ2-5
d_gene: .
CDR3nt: TGCGCCAGCAGCTGGACCATGAAAGAGACCCAGTACTTC
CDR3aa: CASSWTMKETQYF

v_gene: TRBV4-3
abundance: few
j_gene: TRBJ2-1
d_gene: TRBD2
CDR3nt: TGCGCCAGCAGCCAACGGTCTAGCGGGGGGGAAAATGAGCAGTTCTTC
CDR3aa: CASSQRSSGGENEQFF

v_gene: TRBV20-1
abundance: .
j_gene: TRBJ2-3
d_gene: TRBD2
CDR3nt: TGCAGTGCTAGACGGGACTATGATACGCAGTATTTT
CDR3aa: CSARRDYDTQYF

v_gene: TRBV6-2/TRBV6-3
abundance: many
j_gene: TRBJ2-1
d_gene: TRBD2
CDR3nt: TGTGCCAGCCGCCCACGGACTAGCGGGTACAATGAGCAGTTCTTC
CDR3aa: CASRPRTSGYNEQFF

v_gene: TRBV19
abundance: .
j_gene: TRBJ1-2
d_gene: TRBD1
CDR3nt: TGTGCCAGTAACCCGGACAGGAGCTCTGACTATGGCTACACCTTC
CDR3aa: CASNPDRSSDYGYTF

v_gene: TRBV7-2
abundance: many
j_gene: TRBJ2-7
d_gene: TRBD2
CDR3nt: TGTGCCAGCAGCGTCTTAGCGGGGCCATCCTACGAGCAGTACTTC
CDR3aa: CASSVLAGPSYEQYF

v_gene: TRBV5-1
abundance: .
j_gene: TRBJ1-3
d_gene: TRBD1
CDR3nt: TGCGCCAGCAGCCTTCGGACAGGACTCTCTGGAAACACCATATATTTT
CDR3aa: CASSLRTGLSGNTIYF

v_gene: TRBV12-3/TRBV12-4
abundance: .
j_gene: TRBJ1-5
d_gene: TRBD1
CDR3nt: TGTGCCAGCAGTTGGGGACAGAGTAGCAATCAGCCCCAGCATTTT
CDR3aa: CASSWGQSSNQPQHF

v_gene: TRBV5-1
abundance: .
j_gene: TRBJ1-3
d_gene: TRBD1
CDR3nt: TGCGCCAGCAGCGCGGACAGGGCTGGAAACACCATATATTTT
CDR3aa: CASSADRAGNTIYF

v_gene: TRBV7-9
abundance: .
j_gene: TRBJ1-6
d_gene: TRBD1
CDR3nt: TGTGCCAGCAGGGGGACAGGGGGCAGTTCACCCCTCCACTTT
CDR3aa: CASRGTGGSSPLHF

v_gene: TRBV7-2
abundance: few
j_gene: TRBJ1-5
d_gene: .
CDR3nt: TGTGCCAGCAGCAAAGAGCGGGGGATGGGTCAGCCCCAGCATTTT
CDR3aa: CASSKERGMGQPQHF

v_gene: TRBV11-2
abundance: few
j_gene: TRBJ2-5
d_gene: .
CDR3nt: TGTGCCAGCAGCTTTTCCTGGGCGGGATGGGAGACCCAGTACTTC
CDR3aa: CASSFSWAGWETQYF

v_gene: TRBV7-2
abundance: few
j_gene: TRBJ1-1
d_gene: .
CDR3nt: TGTGCCAGCAGTTTCGGGACACCCAGGCCTGAAGCTTTCTTT
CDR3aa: CASSFGTPRPEAFF

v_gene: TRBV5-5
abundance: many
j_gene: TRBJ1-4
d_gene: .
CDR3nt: TGTGCCAGCAGCGTTACAGGGGAAAAACTGTTTTTT
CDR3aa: CASSVTGEKLFF

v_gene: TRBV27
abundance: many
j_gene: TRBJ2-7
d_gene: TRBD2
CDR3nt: TGTGCCAGCAGTGGGGAGGGCTCCCTCGAGCAGTACTTC
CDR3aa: CASSGEGSLEQYF

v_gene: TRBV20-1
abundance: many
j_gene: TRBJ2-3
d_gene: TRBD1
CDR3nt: TGCAGTGCCCCTGAGGGGGCCGCAGATACGCAGTATTTT
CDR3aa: CSAPEGAADTQYF

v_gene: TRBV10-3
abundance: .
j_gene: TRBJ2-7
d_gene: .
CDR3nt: TGTGCCATCGCCCGGGGGGCCTATACCTACGAGCAGTACTTC
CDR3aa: CAIARGAYTYEQYF

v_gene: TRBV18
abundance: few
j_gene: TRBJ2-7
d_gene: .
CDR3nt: TGTGCCAGCTCACCACCGCCGGGGTTCCCGTACGAGCAGTACTTC
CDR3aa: CASSPPPGFPYEQYF

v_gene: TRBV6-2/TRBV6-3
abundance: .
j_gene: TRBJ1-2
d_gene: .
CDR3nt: TGTGCCAGCAGTTACGACCGCTATGGCTACACCTTC
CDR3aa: CASSYDRYGYTF

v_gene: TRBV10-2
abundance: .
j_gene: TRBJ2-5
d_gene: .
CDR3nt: TGCGCCAGCAGAGTCGGGAGATTCGAGACCCAGTACTTC
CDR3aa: CASRVGRFETQYF

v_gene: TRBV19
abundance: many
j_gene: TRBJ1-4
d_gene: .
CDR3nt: TGTGCCAGTAGTAATTCTCTTGGGCAGACTGAAAAACTGTTTTTT
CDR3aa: CASSNSLGQTEKLFF

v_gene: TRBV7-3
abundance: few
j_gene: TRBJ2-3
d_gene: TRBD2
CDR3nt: TGTGCCAGCGGAAAGGGACTAGCGGGAGGTAGCACAGATACGCAGTATTTT
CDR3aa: CASGKGLAGGSTDTQYF

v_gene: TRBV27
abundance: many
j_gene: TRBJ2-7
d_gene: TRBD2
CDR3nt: TGTGCCAGCAGTCAGAGACTAGCACTGAGCTCCTACGAGCAGTACTTC
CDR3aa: CASSQRLALSSYEQYF